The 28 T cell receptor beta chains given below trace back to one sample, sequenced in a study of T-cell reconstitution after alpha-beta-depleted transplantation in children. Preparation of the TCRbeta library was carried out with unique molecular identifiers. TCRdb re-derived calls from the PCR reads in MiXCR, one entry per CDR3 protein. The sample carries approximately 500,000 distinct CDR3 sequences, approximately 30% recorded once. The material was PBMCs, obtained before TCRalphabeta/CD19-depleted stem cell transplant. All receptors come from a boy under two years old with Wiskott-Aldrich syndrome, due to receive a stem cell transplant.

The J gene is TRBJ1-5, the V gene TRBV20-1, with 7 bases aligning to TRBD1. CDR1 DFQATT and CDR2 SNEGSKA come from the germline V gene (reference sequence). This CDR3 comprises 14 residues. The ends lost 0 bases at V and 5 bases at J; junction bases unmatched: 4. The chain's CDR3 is CSARDWTGYQPQHF. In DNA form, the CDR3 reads TGCAGTGCTAGAGATTGGACAGGCTATCAGCCCCAGCATTTT.

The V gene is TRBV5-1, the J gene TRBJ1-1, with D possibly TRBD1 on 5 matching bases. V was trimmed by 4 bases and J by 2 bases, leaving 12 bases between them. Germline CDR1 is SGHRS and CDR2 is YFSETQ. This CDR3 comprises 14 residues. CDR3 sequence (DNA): TGCGCCAGCAGCGTTCGGGACGGAAACACTGAAGCTTTCTTT. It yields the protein CASSVRDGNTEAFF.

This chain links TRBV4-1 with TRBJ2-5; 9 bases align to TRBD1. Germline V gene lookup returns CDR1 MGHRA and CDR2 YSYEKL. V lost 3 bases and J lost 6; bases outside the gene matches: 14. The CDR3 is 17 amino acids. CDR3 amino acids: CASSHDPGQGLWKTQYF. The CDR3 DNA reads TGCGCCAGCAGCCATGACCCCGGACAGGGGTTATGGAAGACCCAGTACTTC.

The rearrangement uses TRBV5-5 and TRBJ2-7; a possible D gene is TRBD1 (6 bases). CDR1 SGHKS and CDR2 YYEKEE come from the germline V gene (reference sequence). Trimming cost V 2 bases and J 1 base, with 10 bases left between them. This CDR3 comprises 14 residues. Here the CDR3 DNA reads TGTGCCAGCAGCTTTCTGAGGGGGTCCTACGAGCAGTACTTC. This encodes CASSFLRGSYEQYF.

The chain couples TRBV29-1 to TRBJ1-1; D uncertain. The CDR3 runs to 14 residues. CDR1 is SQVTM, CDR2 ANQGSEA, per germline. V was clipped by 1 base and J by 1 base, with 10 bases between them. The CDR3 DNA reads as TGCAGCGTTGAAGGGAGGCAGGCGAACACTGAAGCTTTCTTT. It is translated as CSVEGRQANTEAFF.

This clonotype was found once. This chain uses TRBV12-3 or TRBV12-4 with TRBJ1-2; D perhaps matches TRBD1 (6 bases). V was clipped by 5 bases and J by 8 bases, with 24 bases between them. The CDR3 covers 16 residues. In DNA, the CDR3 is TGTGCCAGCAGTCCACAGGGATGGTGGACTGGGAGAGGCTACACCTTC. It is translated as CASSPQGWWTGRGYTF.

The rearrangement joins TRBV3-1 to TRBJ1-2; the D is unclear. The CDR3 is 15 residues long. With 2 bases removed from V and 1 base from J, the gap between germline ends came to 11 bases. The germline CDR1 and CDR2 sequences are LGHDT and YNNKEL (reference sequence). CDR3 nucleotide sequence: TGTGCCAGCAGCCAATTCCCGGACGGTAACTATGGCTACACCTTC. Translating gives CASSQFPDGNYGYTF.

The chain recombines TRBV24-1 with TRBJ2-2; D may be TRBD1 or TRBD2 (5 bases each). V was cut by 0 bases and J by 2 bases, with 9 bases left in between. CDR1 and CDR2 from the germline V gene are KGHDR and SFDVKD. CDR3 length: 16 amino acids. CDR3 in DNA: TGTGCCACCAGTGATTTGGGTGGGGGAAACACCGGGGAGCTGTTTTTT. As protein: CATSDLGGGNTGELFF.

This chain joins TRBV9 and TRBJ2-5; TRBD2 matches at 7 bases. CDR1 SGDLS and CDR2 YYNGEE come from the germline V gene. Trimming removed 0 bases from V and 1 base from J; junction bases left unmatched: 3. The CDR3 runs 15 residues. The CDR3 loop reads CASSVAVAGQETQYF. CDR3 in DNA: TGTGCCAGCAGCGTAGCTGTAGCGGGCCAAGAGACCCAGTACTTC.

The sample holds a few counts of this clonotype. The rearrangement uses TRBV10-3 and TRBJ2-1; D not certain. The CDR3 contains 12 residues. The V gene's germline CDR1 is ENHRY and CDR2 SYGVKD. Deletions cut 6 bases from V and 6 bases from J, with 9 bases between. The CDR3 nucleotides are TGTGCCATCAGGGGGATTTTCAATGAGCAGTTCTTC. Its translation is CAIRGIFNEQFF.

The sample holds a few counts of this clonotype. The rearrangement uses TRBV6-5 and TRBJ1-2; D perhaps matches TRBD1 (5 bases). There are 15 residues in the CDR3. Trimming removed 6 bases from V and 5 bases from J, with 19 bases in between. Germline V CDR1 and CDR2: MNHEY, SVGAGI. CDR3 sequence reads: CASRYPMGRKYGYTF. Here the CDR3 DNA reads TGTGCCAGCAGGTACCCCATGGGGCGGAAGTATGGCTACACCTTC.

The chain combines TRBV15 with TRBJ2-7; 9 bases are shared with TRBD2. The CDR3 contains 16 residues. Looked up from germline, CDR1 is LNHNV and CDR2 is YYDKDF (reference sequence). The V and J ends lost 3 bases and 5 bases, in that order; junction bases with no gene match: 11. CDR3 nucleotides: TGTGCCACCAGCAGGGTACTAGCGGGCTTGAGGAACGAGCAGTACTTC. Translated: CATSRVLAGLRNEQYF.

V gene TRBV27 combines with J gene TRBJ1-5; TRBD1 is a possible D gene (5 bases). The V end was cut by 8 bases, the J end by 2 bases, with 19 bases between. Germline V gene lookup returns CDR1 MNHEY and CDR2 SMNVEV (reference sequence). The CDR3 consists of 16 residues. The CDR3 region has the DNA TGTGCCAGCCGGAACGGGGGGACCGATCGCAATCAGCCCCAGCATTTT. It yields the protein CASRNGGTDRNQPQHF.

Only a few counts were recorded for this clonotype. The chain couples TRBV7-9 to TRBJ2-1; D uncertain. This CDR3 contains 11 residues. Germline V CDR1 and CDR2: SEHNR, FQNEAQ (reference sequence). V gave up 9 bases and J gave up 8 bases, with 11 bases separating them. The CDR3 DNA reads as TGTGCCAGTGCCGATGGGGATGAGCAGTTCTTC. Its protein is CASADGDEQFF.

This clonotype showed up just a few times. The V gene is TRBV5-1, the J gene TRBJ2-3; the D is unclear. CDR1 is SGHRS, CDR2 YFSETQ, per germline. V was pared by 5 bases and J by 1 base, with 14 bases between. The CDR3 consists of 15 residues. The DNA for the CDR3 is TGCGCCAGCAGAAGTAGCCCTCAGGGCACAGATACGCAGTATTTT. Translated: CASRSSPQGTDTQYF.

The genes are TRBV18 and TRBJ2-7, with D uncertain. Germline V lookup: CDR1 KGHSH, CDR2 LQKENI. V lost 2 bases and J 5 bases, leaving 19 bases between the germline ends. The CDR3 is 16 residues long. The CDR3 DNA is TGTGCCAGCTCACCAATGGGAACCCCACCGAAAAACGAGCAGTACTTC. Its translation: CASSPMGTPPKNEQYF.

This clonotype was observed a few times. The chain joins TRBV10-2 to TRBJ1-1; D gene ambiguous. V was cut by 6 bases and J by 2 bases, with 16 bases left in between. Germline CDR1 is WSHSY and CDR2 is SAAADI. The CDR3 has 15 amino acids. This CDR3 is CASRSGRTPNTEAFF. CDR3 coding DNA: TGCGCCAGCAGATCCGGCCGGACCCCAAACACTGAAGCTTTCTTT.

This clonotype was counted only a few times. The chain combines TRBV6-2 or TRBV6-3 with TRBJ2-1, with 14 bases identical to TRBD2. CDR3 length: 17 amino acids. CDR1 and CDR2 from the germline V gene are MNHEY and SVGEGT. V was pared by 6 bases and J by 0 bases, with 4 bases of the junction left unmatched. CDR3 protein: CASRGLAGASSYNEQFF. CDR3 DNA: TGTGCCAGCAGGGGACTAGCGGGGGCAAGCTCCTACAATGAGCAGTTCTTC.

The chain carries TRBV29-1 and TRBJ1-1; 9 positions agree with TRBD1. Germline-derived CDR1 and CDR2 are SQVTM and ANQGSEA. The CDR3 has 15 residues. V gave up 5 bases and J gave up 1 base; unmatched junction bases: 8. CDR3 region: CSVRLRQGGNTEAFF. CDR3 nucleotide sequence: TGCAGCGTTCGCCTACGACAGGGGGGGAACACTGAAGCTTTCTTT. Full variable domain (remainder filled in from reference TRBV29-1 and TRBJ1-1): SAVISQKPSRDICQRGTSLTIQCQVDSQVTMMFWYRQQPGQSLTLIATANQGSEATYESGFVIDKFPISRPNLTFSTLTVSNMSPEDSSIYLCSVRLRQGGNTEAFFGQGTRLTVV.

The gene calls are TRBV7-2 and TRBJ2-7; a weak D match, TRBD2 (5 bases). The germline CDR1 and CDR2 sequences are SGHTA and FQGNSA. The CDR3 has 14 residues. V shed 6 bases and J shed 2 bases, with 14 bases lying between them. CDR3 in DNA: TGTGCCAGCAGGTTACCGGGATATACCTACGAGCAGTACTTC. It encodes CASRLPGYTYEQYF.

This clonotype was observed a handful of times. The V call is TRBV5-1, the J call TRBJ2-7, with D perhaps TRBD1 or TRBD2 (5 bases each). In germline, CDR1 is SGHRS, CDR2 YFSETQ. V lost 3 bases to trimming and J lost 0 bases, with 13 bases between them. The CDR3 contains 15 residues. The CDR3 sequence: CASSWDAAGSYEQYF. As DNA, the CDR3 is TGCGCCAGCAGCTGGGACGCCGCTGGCTCCTACGAGCAGTACTTC.

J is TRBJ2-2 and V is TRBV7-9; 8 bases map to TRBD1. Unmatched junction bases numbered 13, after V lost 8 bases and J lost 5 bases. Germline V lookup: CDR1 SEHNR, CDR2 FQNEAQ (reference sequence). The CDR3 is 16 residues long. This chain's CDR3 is CASGQGRALWTGELFF. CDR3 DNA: TGTGCCAGCGGACAGGGAAGGGCCTTGTGGACCGGGGAGCTGTTTTTT.

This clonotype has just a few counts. The CDR3 DNA follows: TGCAGTGCTAGTGGGGGGGGGAGCTCCTATAATTCACCCCTCCACTTT. Residues: CSASGGGSSYNSPLHF. This rearrangement joins TRBV20-1 to TRBJ1-6; TRBD1 is a possible D gene (5 bases). CDR3 length: 16 residues. Deletions cut 3 bases from V and 0 bases from J, with 12 bases between. Germline-derived CDR1 and CDR2 are DFQATT and SNEGSKA (reference sequence).

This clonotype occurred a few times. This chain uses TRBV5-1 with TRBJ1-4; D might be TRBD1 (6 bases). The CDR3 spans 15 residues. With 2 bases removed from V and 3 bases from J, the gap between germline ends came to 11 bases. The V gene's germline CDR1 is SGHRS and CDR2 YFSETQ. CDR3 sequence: CASSFTGIANEKLFF. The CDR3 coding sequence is TGCGCCAGCAGCTTTACAGGGATTGCTAATGAAAAACTGTTTTTT.

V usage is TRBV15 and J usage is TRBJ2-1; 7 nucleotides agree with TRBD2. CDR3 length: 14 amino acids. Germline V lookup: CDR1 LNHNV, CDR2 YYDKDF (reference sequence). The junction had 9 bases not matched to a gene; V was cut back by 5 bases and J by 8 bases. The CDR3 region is CATSVGRAWDEQFF. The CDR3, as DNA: TGTGCCACCAGCGTAGGGAGGGCCTGGGATGAGCAGTTCTTC.

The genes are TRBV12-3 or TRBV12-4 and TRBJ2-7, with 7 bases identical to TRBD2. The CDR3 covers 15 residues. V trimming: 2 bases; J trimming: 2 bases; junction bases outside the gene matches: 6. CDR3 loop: CASSLKGGSPYEQYF. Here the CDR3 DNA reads TGTGCCAGCAGTTTAAAGGGCGGGAGCCCCTACGAGCAGTACTTC.

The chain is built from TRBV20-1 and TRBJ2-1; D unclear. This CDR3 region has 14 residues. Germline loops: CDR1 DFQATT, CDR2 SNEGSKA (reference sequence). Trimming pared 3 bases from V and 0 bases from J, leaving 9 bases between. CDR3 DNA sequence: TGCAGTGCTAGCGGAGTTAGCTCCTACAATGAGCAGTTCTTC. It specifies CSASGVSSYNEQFF.

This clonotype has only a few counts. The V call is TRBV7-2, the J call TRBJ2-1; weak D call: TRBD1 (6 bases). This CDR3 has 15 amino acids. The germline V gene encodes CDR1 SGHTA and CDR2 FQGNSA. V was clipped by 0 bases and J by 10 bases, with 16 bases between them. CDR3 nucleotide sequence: TGTGCCAGCAGCTTAGCCCCCAGGGGCGGGCGAGAGCAGTTCTTC. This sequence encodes CASSLAPRGGREQFF. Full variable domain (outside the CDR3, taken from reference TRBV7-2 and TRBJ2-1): GAGVSQSPSNKVTEKGKDVELRCDPISGHTALYWYRQSLGQGLEFLIYFQGNSAPDKSGLPSDRFSAERTGGSVSTLTIQRTQQEDSAVYLCASSLAPRGGREQFFGPGTRLTVL.